This T cell receptor beta chain was captured by sequencing in a study of technical replicates of blood from a handful of donors. This clone occurred once. Clones were read by immunoSEQ multiplex PCR, and TCRdb kept only the in-frame ones, dropping some. The sample comprises tens of thousands of clones, 94% of which are singletons, and about 0.23% rests with the top ten. The J segment lost 0 bases and the V segment lost 1 base, leaving 7 bases of the junction unmatched. Germline V gives CDR1 KGHSH, CDR2 LQKENI. The CDR3 spans 18 residues. The TCR sequence derives from a human donor in good health. The source material was T cells isolated from PBMCs. The chain employs TRBV18 and TRBJ1-3, with 9 bases lining up with TRBD1. DNA of the CDR3: TGTGCCAGCTCACCACGGCTGGGACAGGGAAACTCTGGAAACACCATATATTTT. Protein: CASSPRLGQGNSGNTIYF.